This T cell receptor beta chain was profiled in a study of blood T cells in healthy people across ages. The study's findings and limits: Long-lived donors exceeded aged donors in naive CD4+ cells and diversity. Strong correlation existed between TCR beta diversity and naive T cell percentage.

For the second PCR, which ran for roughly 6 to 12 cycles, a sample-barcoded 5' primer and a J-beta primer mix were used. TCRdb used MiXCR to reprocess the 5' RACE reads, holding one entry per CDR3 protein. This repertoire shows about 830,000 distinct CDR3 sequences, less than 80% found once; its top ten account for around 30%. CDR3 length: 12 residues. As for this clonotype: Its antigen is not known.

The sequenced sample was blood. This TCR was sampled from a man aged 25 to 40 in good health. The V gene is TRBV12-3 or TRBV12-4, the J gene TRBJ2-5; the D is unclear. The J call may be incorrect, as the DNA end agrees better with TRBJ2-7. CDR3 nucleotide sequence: TGTGCCAGCAGTTTAATCCGGGACGAGCAGTACTTC. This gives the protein CASSLIRDEQYF.